The text below deals with one T cell receptor (beta chain). As yet, its antigen is unknown. Germline CDR1 SGDLS, CDR2 YYNGEE. V was clipped by 4 bases and J by 4 bases; unmatched bases: 9. The CDR3 extends over 15 amino acids. PCR was performed using 60 Vbeta and 13 Jbeta primers. This table comes from immunoSEQ multiplex PCR, and its TCRdb copy is limited to in-frame clones, with some not included. The table includes about 140,000 clones, about 74% detected once. Each donor was healthy, and each was a bone marrow donor. This specimen belongs to a study of cytomegalovirus exposure and HLA in healthy donors. Study-wide points: According to the study, about 180 TCR beta chains were cytomegalovirus-associated.

The clonotype originates from a male donor in good health and CMV-seronegative. This chain links TRBV9 with TRBJ1-2; 8 bases line up with TRBD1. Sequencing was done on a sample of PBMCs. The CDR3: CASSPRTGQSYGYTF. As DNA, the CDR3 is TGTGCCAGCAGCCCGCGGACAGGGCAGAGCTATGGCTACACCTTC. The whole variable domain, filled in from reference TRBV9 and TRBJ1-2, reads DSGVTQTPKHLITATGQRVTLRCSPRSGDLSVYWYQQSLDQGLQFLIQYYNGEERAKGNILERFSAQQFPDLHSELNLSSLELGDSALYFCASSPRTGQSYGYTFGSGTRLTVV.